This TCR beta chain appears in the sequencing data of a study of human T cells and chemical hapten exposure listed by TCRdb under 2021. About the full investigation: For sensitization, 2% DPC in acetone was applied to a 2 cm by 2 cm area of upper inner arm skin. Throughout the roughly 25-week study period, patients were also given weekly therapeutic DPC doses on the scalp. Patch tests used Finn chambers with 0.01% DPC on the upper back, scored after 6 days by International Contact Dermatitis Research Group standards. The mostly female patient cohort included alopecia areata with under or over 50% scalp involvement, alopecia totalis and alopecia universalis. Libraries were pooled for sequencing, and per-sample TCR yields varied mainly because of small differences in library volumes within the pool. Peripheral blood TCR repertoire changes were tracked in vivo in alopecia patients during primary and secondary sensitization to the hapten diphenylcyclopropenone (DPC). Blood was sampled from patients pre-sensitization (week 0) and at 2, 6 and about 24 weeks after DPC sensitization. Blood for TCR sequencing was provided by twenty-nine alopecia patients at one to four time points (pre-sensitization, 2, 6 and 24 weeks). Paper-wide results and their limitations: Expanded TCRs formed significantly more large CDR3 similarity clusters than pre-sensitization or healthy control sets, consistent with antigen-driven responses. After repeated subsampling, changes were observed in the strength of the expansion versus patch-test correlation and in the threshold at which the correlation became significant. The number of PT1 expanded TCRs positively correlated with patch test score, significant at thresholds 8, 16 and 32 but not 4. No change with DPC sensitization was found in the number of TCRs above 1 in 1000 frequency, and no evidence of global repertoire structure alterations was found. All patients had alopecia, a presumed autoimmune disease, so their immune response might differ from that of healthy individuals.

This clonotype was seen more than once but under ten times. Its antigen has not been determined. No per-base quality is available; no much larger clone lies one base away. Library method: RACE. This sample was sequenced with a NextSeq 500. During library preparation, unique molecular identifiers were attached to individual cDNA molecules so that TCRs could be counted in a quantitative, reproducible way. From each blood RNA sample, both TCR alpha and TCR beta chains were sequenced. The authors' pipeline ran thus. A median of about 89,000 TCRs per sample was observed, with a range of about 20,000 to 750,000. V, J and CDR3 annotation of the TCR reads was performed with the Decombinator software suite. For the PS versus PT1 abundance plots, all samples were subsampled to the same number of TCRs (28,000). Expanded TCRs were defined as absent before sensitization and observed at least eight times at the 2-week time point. TCRdb trimmed public reads at Q25 via fastp, called clones via MiXCR and kept in-frame beta chains. Duplicate CDR3 protein sequences are folded into a single record with the most common DNA and genes. TCRdb assigned the V and J calls; the authors' analysis was not used. Within this sample are fewer than 200,000 distinct CDR3 sequences, with 30% of them counted one time only. The ten largest clones take up about 2.8% of the sample.

V is shortened by 4 bases, J by 1 base, and the region joining them spans 11 bases. From the germline V gene, CDR1 is LGHNA and CDR2 is YSLEER. From cysteine to phenylalanine, the CDR3 is 16 amino acids long. Left in the record is the CDR3 DNA by itself, 48 bases read in frame from the first base. This specimen's time point label, per the study, means: pre-sensitization, week 0. What the treatment or condition label conveys for this sample: therapeutic diphenylcyclopropenone sensitization with weekly scalp DPC. At every patch-test visit, the blood draw took place before the patch test was put on. To be eligible, patients had to be aged 18 to 70, diagnosed with alopecia and judged suitable for DPC therapy, while pregnant patients were excluded. Total RNA was extracted from unfractionated whole blood collected in Tempus Blood RNA tubes.

The TCR originated in a woman in her thirties with alopecia areata. Some clones in this sample may be carry-over from other donors' samples. The material sequenced was whole blood, taken in connection with sensitization to the hapten diphenylcyclopropenone (DPC). Recombination joined TRBV4-3 with TRBJ2-6, and TRBD1 may be the D gene, going by 6 matching bases. CDR3 region: CASSPDRLSGANVLTF. The DNA reads as follows: TGCGCCAGCAGCCCGGACAGACTGTCTGGGGCCAACGTCCTGACTTTC.